This record looks at one T cell receptor (beta chain) sequence and its context. The antigen is unknown. CDR3 length: 13 amino acids. Trimming shortened V by 8 bases and J by 4 bases, and 14 bases separated the two germline ends. The data belong to a study of CD8 T cells in Susac syndrome. Study details: Sequenced Susac syndrome patients included about 6 with active disease and fewer than ten who were in remission.

RNA amounts of about 0.5 to 1 ug underwent reverse transcription with random hexamers. The CDR3 of TCR beta was amplified by immunoSEQ multiplex PCR across 54 Vbeta and 13 Jbeta. TCRdb used MiXCR to reprocess the immunoSEQ multiplex PCR reads, holding one entry per CDR3 protein. The table has roughly 190,000 distinct CDR3 sequences, around 93% seen once. General study findings and limits: The number of individuals included in the study's TCR sequencing and HLA analysis was acknowledged as relatively small.

The sample comprised CD8+ T cells from PBMCs. The clonotype originates from a human donor with Susac syndrome. The chain employs TRBV12-3 or TRBV12-4 and TRBJ1-2, with TRBD1 as a possible D gene (5 bases). CDR3: CASSSRVFYGYTF. For the CDR3, the DNA is TGTGCCAGCTCAAGCAGGGTCTTCTATGGCTACACCTTC.